This TCR beta chain was recorded in a study of T cells after yellow fever vaccination. Study-wide points: Post-booster samples contained most primary-vaccination clones (roughly 96% CD4, almost 90% CD8).

In the case of this clonotype: Its antigen is currently unknown.

A single record per CDR3 protein comes from TCRdb applying MiXCR to the 5' RACE reads. Among about 57,000 distinct CDR3 sequences, 6.5% to 8% were seen once, and the ten largest hold 30% to 45%. This specimen was CD8+ T cells sorted from PBMCs, taken 15 days after the yellow fever booster vaccination. This clonotype was obtained from a man aged 30 to 45 who received the YFV17D yellow fever vaccine.

CDR3 sequence reads: CATTDVYSNQPQHF. In nucleotides, the CDR3 is TGTGCCACGACGGATGTTTATAGCAATCAGCCCCAGCATTTT. V is TRBV15 and J is TRBJ1-5; D gene ambiguous. Per germline, CDR1 LNHNV and CDR2 YYDKDF (reference sequence). The CDR3 contains 14 residues. V gave up 9 bases and J gave up 0 bases, with 12 bases separating them.